Listed here are 20 T cell receptor beta chains from one sample, sequenced in a study of shared clonotypes between healthy human individuals. The method was immunoSEQ multiplex PCR; TCRdb's version includes in-frame clones alone and lacks a portion of them. This table has 2 million to 2.5 million clones, roughly 90% appearing once. Sequenced sample: naive CD4+ T cells from PBMCs. Specified subset: CD45RA+ positively selected. The receptors come from a young man in good health. Some clones in this sample may be carry-over from other donors' samples.

The V gene is TRBV6-5, the J gene TRBJ1-4, with a possible D match to TRBD1 (5 bases). The CDR3 extends over 14 amino acids. The ends were cut back, 0 bases at V and 11 bases at J, with 13 bases in the middle. CDR1 is MNHEY and CDR2 is SVGAGI in the germline V gene. This chain's CDR3 is CASSYSGTHEKLFF. In DNA, the CDR3 is TGTGCCAGCAGTTACTCGGGGACGCACGAGAAACTGTTTTTT.

The genes are TRBV6-1 and TRBJ2-1; 7 bases align to TRBD2. J was trimmed by 6 bases and V by 0 bases; bases with no gene match: 8. Germline values: CDR1 MNHNS, CDR2 SASEGT. This CDR3 spans 16 amino acids. In DNA form, the CDR3 reads TGTGCCAGCAGTGAAGCGCTCGGGAGGCGCGCCAATGAGCAGTTCTTC. As protein: CASSEALGRRANEQFF.

This chain connects TRBV6-4 to TRBJ2-7; no clear D gene. V was cut by 6 bases and J by 3 bases, with 12 bases left in between. The CDR3 loop spans 13 amino acids. CDR1 is MRHNA and CDR2 is SNTAGT in the germline V gene. The CDR3 region is CASSRDSGYEQYF. CDR3 DNA: TGTGCCAGCAGCCGAGACTCTGGCTACGAGCAGTACTTC.

The chain joins TRBV4-1 to TRBJ1-5, with D possibly being TRBD1 (5 bases). Trimming stripped 1 base from V and 7 bases from J, with 11 bases between. This CDR3 region has 14 residues. CDR1 and CDR2 from the germline V gene are MGHRA and YSYEKL. In nucleotides, the CDR3 is TGCGCCAGCAGCCAAGGACAGAGCCAACAGCCCCAGCATTTT. Amino acids: CASSQGQSQQPQHF.

A remark on this clone: Other nucleotide sequences from this sample produce the same CDR3. The chain links TRBV9 to TRBJ1-1; no definite D call. V gave up 4 bases and J gave up 3 bases, with 4 bases separating them. This CDR3 contains 11 residues. Germline CDR1 reads SGDLS; CDR2 reads YYNGEE. The CDR3 coding sequence is TGTGCCAGCAGCCGGGACACTGAAGCTTTCTTT. This sequence encodes CASSRDTEAFF.

The chain recombines TRBV18 with TRBJ2-3, with a tentative D call TRBD2 (5 bases). Germline V lookup: CDR1 KGHSH, CDR2 LQKENI. V dropped 2 bases and J dropped 5 bases, with 14 bases sitting between them. The CDR3 spans 15 residues. The CDR3 sequence is CASSPVTGFKDTQYF. The CDR3 bases are TGTGCCAGCTCACCAGTGACGGGATTTAAAGATACGCAGTATTTT.

This chain joins TRBV19 and TRBJ1-1; D is ambiguous. The germline V and J ends were trimmed by 5 bases and 0 bases, with 7 bases remaining between them. CDR3 length: 13 residues. CDR1 is LNHDA and CDR2 is SQIVND in the germline V gene (reference sequence). This CDR3 reads CASSGVMNTEAFF. Written as DNA, the CDR3 is TGTGCCAGTAGTGGGGTCATGAACACTGAAGCTTTCTTT.

To note about this clone: Other DNA sequences from this sample encode an identical CDR3 as well. The DNA of the CDR3 is TGTGCCAGCAGCCCCGGACAGGGTTTGAACACTGAAGCTTTCTTT. It codes for CASSPGQGLNTEAFF. This chain links TRBV5-4 with TRBJ1-1; the match to TRBD1 covers 8 bases. In germline, CDR1 is SGHNT, CDR2 YYREEE (reference sequence). J gave up 0 bases and V 4 bases, and 5 bases lay outside the gene matches. There are 15 residues in the CDR3.

This chain uses TRBV29-1 with TRBJ2-7; 7 positions match TRBD1. CDR1 is SQVTM, CDR2 ANQGSEA, per germline. V lost 6 bases and J lost 2; bases outside the gene matches: 7. The CDR3 contains 13 residues. The CDR3 bases are TGCAGCGTCGTTGACAGGGCTACCTACGAGCAGTACTTC. As protein: CSVVDRATYEQYF.

V usage is TRBV4-2 and J usage is TRBJ2-7; possible D gene TRBD1, 6 bases. Germline assignment: CDR1 LGHNA and CDR2 YNFKEQ. There are 16 residues in the CDR3. Trimming cost V 4 bases and J 0 bases, with 16 bases left between them. This chain's CDR3 is CASSRVQGMSSYEQYF. The CDR3 DNA reads as TGTGCCAGCAGCCGGGTCCAGGGGATGAGCTCCTACGAGCAGTACTTC.

This chain links TRBV7-2 with TRBJ2-1, with 8 bases aligning to TRBD2. The germline V gene has CDR1 SGHTA and CDR2 FQGNSA. After removal of 7 bases from V and 1 base from J, the junction contained 6 bases not matched to a gene. CDR3 size: 15 residues. CDR3 coding DNA: TGTGCCAGCAACCCGGGCGGGGGGTCCTACAATGAGCAGTTCTTC. As protein: CASNPGGGSYNEQFF. The full variable domain, with the rest looked up from reference TRBV7-2 and TRBJ2-1, is GAGVSQSPSNKVTEKGKDVELRCDPISGHTALYWYRQSLGQGLEFLIYFQGNSAPDKSGLPSDRFSAERTGGSVSTLTIQRTQQEDSAVYLCASNPGGGSYNEQFFGPGTRLTVL.

The gene calls are TRBV6-6 and TRBJ2-7, with 8 bases aligning to TRBD1. This CDR3 comprises 13 residues. J lost 2 bases, V lost 6 bases, and 3 bases had no gene match. The germline gives CDR1 MNHNY, CDR2 SVGAGI (reference sequence). The CDR3 protein is CASSRTGPYEQYF. Written as DNA, the CDR3 is TGTGCCAGCAGCCGGACAGGGCCCTACGAGCAGTACTTC.

The count of this clone is one. The V gene is TRBV23-1, the J gene TRBJ2-3; unclear D gene. TRBV23-1 is labeled an ORF, and its function is uncertain. This CDR3 spans 17 amino acids. V was pared by 2 bases and J by 0 bases, with 15 bases between. The CDR3 region has the DNA TGCGCCAGCAGTCAACCAACACAAGGCGCTAGCACAGATACGCAGTATTTT. This codes for CASSQPTQGASTDTQYF.

This chain's CDR3 is CASSPYRERGSAEAFF. The CDR3 region has the DNA TGTGCCAGCAGTCCCTACCGGGAAAGGGGAAGCGCTGAAGCTTTCTTT. The chain links TRBV28 to TRBJ1-1; perhaps TRBD1 as D (5 bases). The CDR3 is made up of 16 amino acids. Germline V gene lookup returns CDR1 MDHEN and CDR2 SYDVKM. The ends were cut back, 5 bases at V and 6 bases at J, with 22 bases in the middle.

This chain uses TRBV29-1 with TRBJ1-6, with 8 positions matching TRBD1. CDR3 length: 14 amino acids. With 6 bases clipped from V and 3 bases from J, the junction kept 4 bases outside the gene matches. From germline, CDR1 is SQVTM and CDR2 ANQGSEA. The CDR3 DNA reads as TGCAGCGTGAGGGGACAGGACTATAATTCACCCCTCCACTTT. This translates into CSVRGQDYNSPLHF.

The gene calls are TRBV5-1 and TRBJ1-2; no firm D call. From germline, CDR1 is SGHRS and CDR2 YFSETQ. Trimming removed 4 bases from V and 8 bases from J, with 15 bases in between. The CDR3 runs to 13 residues. The chain's CDR3 is CASSAIPSYGYTF. DNA for the CDR3: TGCGCCAGCAGCGCCATCCCATCCTACGGCTACACCTTC.

V gene TRBV7-2 combines with J gene TRBJ1-5, with D possibly matching TRBD1 (6 bases). The V gene lost 3 bases and the J gene lost 3 bases, with 12 bases spanning the gap. The CDR3 runs to 15 residues. Germline V lookup: CDR1 SGHTA, CDR2 FQGNSA. The CDR3 DNA reads as TGTGCCAGCAGCTTGGGGGGGCGCGTCAATCAGCCCCAGCATTTT. This codes for CASSLGGRVNQPQHF.

The chain links TRBV2 to TRBJ1-2; tentative D call: TRBD1 (5 bases). Germline CDR1 reads SNHLY; CDR2 reads FYNNEI. The CDR3 covers 14 residues. The V gene lost 2 bases and the J gene lost 4 bases, with 11 bases spanning the gap. CDR3 region: CASSERGVTYGYTF. The CDR3 DNA reads as TGTGCCAGCAGTGAACGGGGGGTTACCTATGGCTACACCTTC.

Regarding this clone: This same CDR3 is encoded by further DNA sequences in the sample. V and J are TRBV27 and TRBJ2-1; 13 bases fit TRBD2. The CDR3 consists of 14 residues. The J segment lost 7 bases and the V segment lost 6 bases, leaving 3 bases of the junction unmatched. Germline values: CDR1 MNHEY, CDR2 SMNVEV (reference sequence). The DNA of the CDR3 is TGTGCCAGCAGAGGACTAGCGGGAGTGAATGAGCAGTTCTTC. Translating gives CASRGLAGVNEQFF.

The chain joins TRBV4-1 to TRBJ2-7, with 7 bases lining up with TRBD2. V lost 4 bases and J lost 1; bases outside the gene matches: 7. The germline V gene encodes CDR1 MGHRA and CDR2 YSYEKL. This CDR3 is 15 amino acids long. The CDR3 region is CASSLGGTPSYEQYF. The CDR3 DNA follows: TGCGCCAGCAGCCTGGGAGGGACGCCGTCCTACGAGCAGTACTTC.